The present T cell receptor beta chain was sequenced within a study of cytomegalovirus exposure and HLA in healthy donors. Each donor was healthy, and each was a bone marrow donor. In the PCR, 60 Vbeta and 13 Jbeta primers were used. TCRdb's table, derived via immunoSEQ multiplex PCR, lists solely in-frame clones and lacks some. The sample lists 150,000 or so clones, roughly 78% occurring once. CDR1 MGHRA and CDR2 YSYEKL come from the germline V gene. This CDR3 is built from 15 residues. V lost 0 bases, J lost 4 bases, and 12 bases lay in between. The V gene is TRBV4-1, the J gene TRBJ1-1, with a tentative D call TRBD1 (5 bases). The TCR comes from a man aged 18 to 30 in good health and CMV-seropositive. Specimen: PBMCs. CDR3 DNA sequence: TGCGCCAGCAGCCAAGAAAGGTGGGGGGGCACTGAAGCTTTCTTT. It specifies CASSQERWGGTEAFF.